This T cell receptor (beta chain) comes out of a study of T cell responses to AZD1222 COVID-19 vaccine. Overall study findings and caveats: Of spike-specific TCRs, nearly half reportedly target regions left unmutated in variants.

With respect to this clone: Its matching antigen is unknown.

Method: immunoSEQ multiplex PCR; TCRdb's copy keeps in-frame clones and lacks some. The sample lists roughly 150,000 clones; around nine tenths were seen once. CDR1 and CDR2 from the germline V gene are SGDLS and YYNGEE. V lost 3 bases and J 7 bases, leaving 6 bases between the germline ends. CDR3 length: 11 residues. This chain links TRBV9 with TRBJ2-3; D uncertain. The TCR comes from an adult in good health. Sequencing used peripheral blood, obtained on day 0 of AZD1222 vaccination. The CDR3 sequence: CASSALNTQYF. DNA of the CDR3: TGTGCCAGCAGCGCCCTAAATACGCAGTATTTT.